A single sample gave rise to the 23 T cell receptor beta chains below, sequenced in a study of cytomegalovirus exposure and HLA in healthy donors. Vbeta (60) and Jbeta (13) primers were used in the PCR. Assay: immunoSEQ multiplex PCR; the TCRdb copy retains only in-frame clones and omits some. Counted here are about 150,000 clones, over 70% occurring once; the ten biggest clones make up about 5.6%. The sequenced material came from PBMCs. These receptors were collected from a young man in good health and CMV-seropositive.

As to this clone: Other DNA sequences within the sample encode an identical CDR3. V usage is TRBV5-1 and J usage is TRBJ2-5; D might be TRBD2 (5 bases). Trimming pared 4 bases from V and 4 bases from J, leaving 14 bases between. The CDR3 covers 14 residues. CDR1 is SGHRS, CDR2 YFSETQ, per germline. The CDR3 coding sequence is TGCGCCAGCAGCCTGGGAGACACCGTAGAGACCCAGTACTTC. Translated, it gives CASSLGDTVETQYF.

The V call is TRBV2, the J call TRBJ1-1; D gene uncertain. Trimming pared 6 bases from V and 3 bases from J, leaving 11 bases between. This CDR3 spans 13 amino acids. Germline loops: CDR1 SNHLY, CDR2 FYNNEI. CDR3 loop: CASSEVRYTEAFF. CDR3 in DNA: TGTGCCAGCAGCGAGGTCCGTTACACTGAAGCTTTCTTT.

The V call is TRBV28, the J call TRBJ2-7, with D possibly TRBD2 on 6 matching bases. Germline loops: CDR1 MDHEN, CDR2 SYDVKM. CDR3 size: 13 residues. Trimming cost V 6 bases and J 2 bases, with 11 bases left between them. CDR3 DNA sequence: TGTGCCAGCAGCCGGGAGCTGACCTACGAGCAGTACTTC. Protein product: CASSRELTYEQYF.

The genes are TRBV30 and TRBJ2-1; D possibly corresponds to TRBD2 (5 bases). Trimming pared 3 bases from V and 6 bases from J, leaving 12 bases between. The CDR3 has 13 amino acids. CDR1 GTSNPN and CDR2 SVGIG come from the germline V gene (reference sequence). CDR3 loop: CAWSSGALNEQFF. In nucleotides, the CDR3 is TGTGCCTGGAGCAGCGGAGCGCTCAATGAGCAGTTCTTC.

The chain employs TRBV4-2 and TRBJ2-6, with TRBD2 as a possible D gene (6 bases). Germline V lookup: CDR1 LGHNA, CDR2 YNFKEQ. The V end was cut by 8 bases, the J end by 9 bases, with 20 bases between. The CDR3 sequence is 15 residues long. For the CDR3, the DNA is TGTGCCAGCCGACCGAGGGAGGTGGGTGGCAACGTCCTGACTTTC. Protein sequence: CASRPREVGGNVLTF.

This chain joins TRBV6-6 and TRBJ1-2, with 10 positions matching TRBD1. The CDR3 runs 14 residues. Germline CDR1 and CDR2: MNHNY and SVGAGI (reference sequence). J lost 2 bases, V lost 5 bases, and 2 bases had no gene match. For the CDR3, the DNA is TGTGCCAGCAGTCAGGGACAGGGGAACTATGGCTACACCTTC. Translating it yields CASSQGQGNYGYTF.

This rearrangement joins TRBV5-1 to TRBJ2-7; weak D call: TRBD1 (5 bases). The CDR3 runs to 12 residues. Between the trimmed V and J ends, which lost 5 bases and 0 bases, there was a span of 6 bases. CDR1 and CDR2 from the germline V gene are SGHRS and YFSETQ. CDR3 in DNA: TGCGCCAGCAGACAGGACTCCTACGAGCAGTACTTC. It encodes CASRQDSYEQYF.

The chain is built from TRBV30 and TRBJ2-1, with 9 bases lining up with TRBD2. This CDR3 is 15 amino acids long. From germline, CDR1 is GTSNPN and CDR2 SVGIG (reference sequence). Trimming cost V 7 bases and J 4 bases; bases outside gene matches: 11. The CDR3 DNA reads TGTGCCTACCTTTCGACTAGCGGAAAGTACAATGAGCAGTTCTTC. Translated: CAYLSTSGKYNEQFF.

The gene calls are TRBV7-6 and TRBJ2-3; a possible D gene is TRBD2 (6 bases). V lost 1 base and J lost 2, with 19 bases in between. The CDR3 is 18 residues long. Germline assignment: CDR1 SGHVS and CDR2 FNYEAQ. The CDR3 DNA sequence: TGTGCCAGCAGCTTAGAATCAGCGGGTGGGGCTTACACAGATACGCAGTATTTT. Its translation is CASSLESAGGAYTDTQYF.

The chain couples TRBV7-9 to TRBJ2-7; D unresolved. CDR3 length: 13 amino acids. With 3 bases removed from V and 2 bases from J, the gap between germline ends came to 8 bases. Per germline, CDR1 SEHNR and CDR2 FQNEAQ (reference sequence). CDR3 sequence reads: CASSFGITYEQYF. The CDR3 region has the DNA TGTGCCAGCAGCTTCGGTATTACCTACGAGCAGTACTTC.

V is TRBV28 and J is TRBJ2-2; the D is unclear. The CDR3 has 14 residues. Germline assignment: CDR1 MDHEN and CDR2 SYDVKM. Trimming removed 3 bases from V and 4 bases from J, with 9 bases in between. CDR3 amino acids: CASSFGLSTGELFF. CDR3 DNA sequence: TGTGCCAGCAGTTTTGGTTTGAGCACCGGGGAGCTGTTTTTT.

The genes are TRBV30 and TRBJ2-2; 9 bases are a match to TRBD2. The V gene end was trimmed by 0 bases and the J gene end by 1 base; junction bases not matched to a gene: 3. The CDR3 length is 16 residues. The germline CDR1 and CDR2 sequences are GTSNPN and SVGIG (reference sequence). The CDR3 DNA follows: TGTGCCTGGAGTGTTCGAGCGGGGGGGAACACCGGGGAGCTGTTTTTT. It encodes CAWSVRAGGNTGELFF.

The rearrangement joins TRBV19 to TRBJ2-7; 8 bases match TRBD2. Germline V gene data show CDR1 as LNHDA and CDR2 as SQIVND (reference sequence). CDR3 length equals 13 residues. V was pared by 9 bases and J by 5 bases, with 9 bases of the junction left unmatched. The CDR3 protein is CASQQREYDEQYF. CDR3 nucleotide sequence: TGTGCCAGCCAGCAGCGGGAGTATGACGAGCAGTACTTC.

The CDR3 DNA reads TGTGCCAGCAGTGAAGAGCAGGGAATCCGCGATACGCAGTATTTT. Residues: CASSEEQGIRDTQYF. V gene TRBV2 combines with J gene TRBJ2-3, with D possibly TRBD1 on 5 matching bases. V gave up 1 base and J gave up 6 bases, with 14 bases separating them. CDR3 length: 15 residues. Germline loops: CDR1 SNHLY, CDR2 FYNNEI.

This chain links TRBV28 with TRBJ2-1, with 8 bases aligning to TRBD2. V lost 3 bases and J lost 13; bases outside the gene matches: 5. There are 12 residues in the CDR3. Germline-derived CDR1 and CDR2 are MDHEN and SYDVKM. CDR3 in amino acids: CASSFGGGHQFF. As DNA, the CDR3 is TGTGCCAGCAGTTTCGGCGGGGGGCATCAGTTCTTC.

The rearrangement joins TRBV20-1 to TRBJ2-4, with D perhaps TRBD2 (5 bases). The V and J ends lost 6 bases and 8 bases respectively, with 11 bases between them. Germline V gene data show CDR1 as DFQATT and CDR2 as SNEGSKA (reference sequence). CDR3 size: 11 residues. The CDR3 loop reads CSAYRGDIQYF. In DNA, the CDR3 is TGCAGTGCATACCGGGGAGACATTCAGTACTTC.

J is TRBJ2-7 and V is TRBV28; tentatively, D is TRBD1 (6 bases). V was clipped by 2 bases and J by 7 bases, with 21 bases between them. There are 16 residues in the CDR3. Germline CDR1 is MDHEN and CDR2 is SYDVKM. CDR3 nucleotides: TGTGCCAGCAGTTTAGGGCAGGGGTCTCCTCTAGGGGAGCAGTACTTC. Its protein is CASSLGQGSPLGEQYF.

This chain uses TRBV5-1 with TRBJ2-7, with 9 bases matching TRBD2. This CDR3 region has 14 residues. V trimming: 4 bases; J trimming: 0 bases; junction bases outside the gene matches: 2. Germline V gene sequence: CDR1 SGHRS, CDR2 YFSETQ. Here the CDR3 reads CASSVAGVSYEQYF. Written as DNA, the CDR3 is TGCGCCAGCAGCGTAGCGGGGGTCTCCTACGAGCAGTACTTC.

The rearrangement links TRBV6-5 to TRBJ1-6; 9 nucleotides agree with TRBD1. With V trimmed by 2 bases and J by 9 bases, 8 bases remained unmatched. The CDR3 has 16 residues. CDR1 is MNHEY, CDR2 SVGAGI, per germline. CDR3 loop: CASSYGDRVYGSPLHF. The CDR3 DNA is TGTGCCAGCAGTTACGGGGACAGGGTATATGGTTCACCCCTCCACTTT.

The rearrangement joins TRBV7-2 to TRBJ1-2, with TRBD1 identical over 7 bases. With 7 bases clipped from V and 10 bases from J, the junction kept 18 bases outside the gene matches. Per the germline V gene, CDR1 is SGHTA and CDR2 is FQGNSA. This CDR3 has 15 residues. DNA of the CDR3: TGTGCCAGCAAACTAAACACAGGGGAATCGGAGGTCTACACCTTC. Amino acids: CASKLNTGESEVYTF.

This clone is a singleton in its sample. The rearrangement links TRBV6-1 to TRBJ2-3, with D maybe TRBD1 (5 bases). The V gene lost 8 bases and the J gene lost 3 bases, with 12 bases spanning the gap. The V gene's germline CDR1 is MNHNS and CDR2 SASEGT. The CDR3 length is 13 residues. As DNA, the CDR3 is TGTGCCAGCGCCTGGGGCCGTACAGATACGCAGTATTTT. Encoded protein: CASAWGRTDTQYF.

The genes are TRBV5-1 and TRBJ2-4, with 9 bases fitting TRBD1. The CDR3 length is 17 residues. Germline-derived CDR1 and CDR2 are SGHRS and YFSETQ. The V segment lost 4 bases and the J segment 1 base; nucleotides outside the gene matches: 9. CDR3 bases: TGCGCCAGCAGCACGAATACAGGGGGCCTGGCCAAAAACATTCAGTACTTC. It specifies CASSTNTGGLAKNIQYF.

The rearrangement joins TRBV9 to TRBJ1-2, with D possibly being TRBD1 (5 bases). CDR1 and CDR2 (germline): SGDLS, YYNGEE. V was trimmed by 0 bases and J by 4 bases, leaving 16 bases between them. This CDR3 is built from 16 residues. The CDR3 DNA reads TGTGCCAGCAGCGTAGGAAGGGGCGTTAACACCTATGGCTACACCTTC. It yields the protein CASSVGRGVNTYGYTF.